The rows below give T cell receptor beta chains drawn from one sample of a study of blood T cell repertoires in COVID-19. The assay was immunoSEQ multiplex PCR, and TCRdb's table has in-frame clones only and misses some. The data contain 130,000 or so clones, 88% of them seen just once; the ten biggest clones take up approximately 8%. Material for sequencing was peripheral blood. Every receptor here comes from a man aged 50 to 59 with acute or convalescent COVID-19. Each CDR3 is given with its conserved first and last residue. Each record gives: CDR3 protein, CDR3 DNA, V gene, clone size, J gene, CDR3 length, D gene. D genes are given only for firm matches. Size values are once, few and many counts, or a class for expanded clones, and some rows have none.

cdr3_aa: CAWNPGQGAQPQHF
cdr3_nt: TGTGCCTGGAATCCGGGACAGGGAGCTCAGCCCCAGCATTTT
v_call: TRBV30
clone_size: .
j_call: TRBJ1-5
cdr3_length: 14
d_call: TRBD1

cdr3_aa: CASSPDSYEQYF
cdr3_nt: TGTGCCAGCTCACCGGACAGCTACGAGCAGTACTTC
v_call: TRBV18
clone_size: few
j_call: TRBJ2-7
cdr3_length: 12
d_call: .

cdr3_aa: CASSETGDAEAFF
cdr3_nt: TGTGCCAGCAGTGAGACAGGGGACGCTGAAGCTTTCTTT
v_call: TRBV6-1
clone_size: once
j_call: TRBJ1-1
cdr3_length: 13
d_call: TRBD1

cdr3_aa: CASSLLGTSVVSEQFF
cdr3_nt: TGTGCCAGCAGCCTACTAGGGACTAGCGTCGTATCTGAGCAGTTCTTC
v_call: TRBV7-9
clone_size: .
j_call: TRBJ2-1
cdr3_length: 16
d_call: TRBD2

cdr3_aa: CASGYRVYEQYF
cdr3_nt: TGTGCCAGCGGCTACAGGGTCTACGAGCAGTACTTC
v_call: TRBV27
clone_size: .
j_call: TRBJ2-7
cdr3_length: 12
d_call: .

cdr3_aa: CASSQGDPGLRRGLMEQYF
cdr3_nt: TGTGCCAGCAGCCAAGGGGACCCCGGGTTACGGCGGGGATTAATGGAGCAGTACTTC
v_call: TRBV14
clone_size: .
j_call: TRBJ2-7
cdr3_length: 19
d_call: .

cdr3_aa: CASSLDTLWAQFF
cdr3_nt: TGTGCCAGCAGCTTAGACACGCTTTGGGCGCAGTTCTTC
v_call: TRBV7-9
clone_size: .
j_call: TRBJ2-1
cdr3_length: 13
d_call: .

cdr3_aa: CASSEVGQATEAFF
cdr3_nt: TGTGCCAGCAGTGAAGTGGGACAGGCAACTGAAGCTTTCTTT
v_call: TRBV25-1
clone_size: .
j_call: TRBJ1-1
cdr3_length: 14
d_call: TRBD1

cdr3_aa: CASSPGYTNEKLFF
cdr3_nt: TGTGCCAGCTCACCCGGTTACACTAATGAAAAACTGTTTTTT
v_call: TRBV18
clone_size: .
j_call: TRBJ1-4
cdr3_length: 14
d_call: .

cdr3_aa: CAISENALAGDEQYF
cdr3_nt: TGTGCCATCAGTGAAAATGCACTAGCGGGAGACGAGCAGTACTTC
v_call: TRBV10-3
clone_size: .
j_call: TRBJ2-7
cdr3_length: 15
d_call: TRBD2

cdr3_aa: CASSQEVPGARGNTIYF
cdr3_nt: TGCGCCAGCAGCCAAGAGGTTCCAGGGGCGAGAGGAAACACCATATATTTT
v_call: TRBV4-1
clone_size: .
j_call: TRBJ1-3
cdr3_length: 17
d_call: .

cdr3_aa: CASSLGQGAEAFF
cdr3_nt: TGTGCCAGCAGTCTGGGACAGGGGGCTGAAGCTTTCTTT
v_call: TRBV12-3/TRBV12-4
clone_size: .
j_call: TRBJ1-1
cdr3_length: 13
d_call: TRBD1

cdr3_aa: CASSLLGSGTDTQYF
cdr3_nt: TGTGCCAGCAGCTTGCTTGGTAGCGGGACAGATACGCAGTATTTT
v_call: TRBV5-6
clone_size: .
j_call: TRBJ2-3
cdr3_length: 15
d_call: TRBD2

cdr3_aa: CASRSTGRNQPQHF
cdr3_nt: TGTGCCAGCAGGTCGACAGGGCGCAATCAGCCCCAGCATTTT
v_call: TRBV7-2
clone_size: .
j_call: TRBJ1-5
cdr3_length: 14
d_call: TRBD1

cdr3_aa: CASSASGSTYEQYF
cdr3_nt: TGTGCCAGCAGTGCCAGCGGGAGCACCTACGAGCAGTACTTC
v_call: TRBV6-2/TRBV6-3
clone_size: .
j_call: TRBJ2-7
cdr3_length: 14
d_call: TRBD2

cdr3_aa: CASSIRALAGGLNEQFF
cdr3_nt: TGTGCCAGTAGTATTCGAGCCCTAGCGGGAGGCCTAAATGAGCAGTTCTTC
v_call: TRBV19
clone_size: .
j_call: TRBJ2-1
cdr3_length: 17
d_call: TRBD2

cdr3_aa: CASSSILTGTRHYGYTF
cdr3_nt: TGTGCCAGCAGCTCGATTTTAACCGGGACACGGCATTATGGCTACACCTTC
v_call: TRBV5-6
clone_size: .
j_call: TRBJ1-2
cdr3_length: 17
d_call: .

cdr3_aa: CASSLLATNTGELFF
cdr3_nt: TGTGCCAGCAGTCTACTAGCGACGAACACCGGGGAGCTGTTTTTT
v_call: TRBV6-5
clone_size: .
j_call: TRBJ2-2
cdr3_length: 15
d_call: TRBD2

cdr3_aa: CASSNYRTGAPYGYTF
cdr3_nt: TGTGCCAGCAGCAATTATAGGACAGGAGCACCCTATGGCTACACCTTC
v_call: TRBV7-2
clone_size: once
j_call: TRBJ1-2
cdr3_length: 16
d_call: TRBD1

cdr3_aa: CASSLLGQGVNEKLFF
cdr3_nt: TGCGCCAGCAGCTTGCTAGGGCAAGGGGTTAATGAAAAACTGTTTTTT
v_call: TRBV5-1
clone_size: .
j_call: TRBJ1-4
cdr3_length: 16
d_call: .

cdr3_aa: CSVERGTGFEQFF
cdr3_nt: TGCAGCGTTGAAAGAGGTACAGGGTTTGAGCAGTTCTTC
v_call: TRBV29-1
clone_size: .
j_call: TRBJ2-1
cdr3_length: 13
d_call: .

cdr3_aa: CASSQDRPGGPTEAFF
cdr3_nt: TGTGCCAGCAGCCAAGATAGACCCGGGGGGCCCACTGAAGCTTTCTTT
v_call: TRBV3-1/TRBV3-2
clone_size: .
j_call: TRBJ1-1
cdr3_length: 16
d_call: .

cdr3_aa: CAWSRRDTEAFF
cdr3_nt: TGTGCCTGGAGCAGGCGGGACACTGAAGCTTTCTTT
v_call: TRBV30
clone_size: .
j_call: TRBJ1-1
cdr3_length: 12
d_call: .

cdr3_aa: CASSSSLLVFSYNEQFF
cdr3_nt: TGTGCCAGTAGTAGCTCATTACTAGTTTTCTCCTACAATGAGCAGTTCTTC
v_call: TRBV19
clone_size: .
j_call: TRBJ2-1
cdr3_length: 17
d_call: .

cdr3_aa: CASSPIYQETQYF
cdr3_nt: TGTGCCAGCAGCCCTATATACCAAGAGACCCAGTACTTC
v_call: TRBV12-3/TRBV12-4
clone_size: .
j_call: TRBJ2-5
cdr3_length: 13
d_call: .

cdr3_aa: CASSPGAGRGRTYEQYF
cdr3_nt: TGTGCCAGTAGTCCTGGGGCGGGCAGGGGACGCACCTACGAGCAGTACTTC
v_call: TRBV19
clone_size: .
j_call: TRBJ2-7
cdr3_length: 17
d_call: .

cdr3_aa: CASSVVASWNEQFF
cdr3_nt: TGTGCCAGCAGCGTAGTTGCTAGTTGGAATGAGCAGTTCTTC
v_call: TRBV9
clone_size: .
j_call: TRBJ2-1
cdr3_length: 14
d_call: .

cdr3_aa: CASSLIPGTGGTEAFF
cdr3_nt: TGTGCCAGCAGCTTGATTCCTGGGACAGGGGGCACTGAAGCTTTCTTT
v_call: TRBV5-5
clone_size: .
j_call: TRBJ1-1
cdr3_length: 16
d_call: TRBD1

cdr3_aa: CASSSSPSSVLSYEQYF
cdr3_nt: TGTGCCAGCAGCTCTTCCCCCTCTAGCGTTCTCTCCTACGAGCAGTACTTC
v_call: TRBV5-4
clone_size: .
j_call: TRBJ2-7
cdr3_length: 17
d_call: .

cdr3_aa: CASADRVGQPQHF
cdr3_nt: TGTGCCAGTGCTGACAGGGTCGGGCAGCCCCAGCATTTT
v_call: TRBV19
clone_size: .
j_call: TRBJ1-5
cdr3_length: 13
d_call: TRBD1

cdr3_aa: CASSHLAGVVYNEQFF
cdr3_nt: TGTGCCAGCAGTCATTTAGCGGGAGTGGTTTACAATGAGCAGTTCTTC
v_call: TRBV5-4
clone_size: .
j_call: TRBJ2-1
cdr3_length: 16
d_call: TRBD2

cdr3_aa: CASSPDRVKLFF
cdr3_nt: TGTGCCAGCAGCCCAGACAGGGTGAAACTGTTTTTT
v_call: TRBV9
clone_size: .
j_call: TRBJ1-4
cdr3_length: 12
d_call: TRBD1

cdr3_aa: CASSPRRKGRTTGELFF
cdr3_nt: TGTGCCAGCAGCCCCCGAAGGAAGGGGAGGACCACCGGGGAGCTGTTTTTT
v_call: TRBV25-1
clone_size: .
j_call: TRBJ2-2
cdr3_length: 17
d_call: .

cdr3_aa: CASSTRTEGSLNSPLHF
cdr3_nt: TGTGCCAGTAGTACTAGGACAGAAGGATCCTTAAATTCACCCCTCCACTTT
v_call: TRBV19
clone_size: .
j_call: TRBJ1-6
cdr3_length: 17
d_call: .

cdr3_aa: CASSLSNLSGGYTF
cdr3_nt: TGTGCCAGCAGTTTATCGAACCTATCAGGAGGCTACACCTTC
v_call: TRBV27
clone_size: .
j_call: TRBJ1-2
cdr3_length: 14
d_call: .

cdr3_aa: CASSFRALREKKQYF
cdr3_nt: TGTGCCAGCAGCTTTAGGGCCTTGCGGGAGAAGAAGCAGTACTTC
v_call: TRBV7-2
clone_size: .
j_call: TRBJ2-7
cdr3_length: 15
d_call: TRBD2

cdr3_aa: CASRRTGNYEQYF
cdr3_nt: TGTGCCAGCAGAAGGACAGGGAATTACGAGCAGTACTTC
v_call: TRBV25-1
clone_size: .
j_call: TRBJ2-7
cdr3_length: 13
d_call: TRBD1

cdr3_aa: CASSDTGRETQYF
cdr3_nt: TGTGCCAGCAGCGATACAGGGAGAGAGACCCAGTACTTC
v_call: TRBV7-9
clone_size: .
j_call: TRBJ2-5
cdr3_length: 13
d_call: .

cdr3_aa: CASSQDTGFGQPQHF
cdr3_nt: TGCGCCAGCAGCCAAGATACAGGGTTCGGTCAGCCCCAGCATTTT
v_call: TRBV4-3
clone_size: .
j_call: TRBJ1-5
cdr3_length: 15
d_call: .

cdr3_aa: CAWSPRGDTQYF
cdr3_nt: TGTGCCTGGAGTCCGAGAGGAGATACGCAGTATTTT
v_call: TRBV30
clone_size: .
j_call: TRBJ2-3
cdr3_length: 12
d_call: .

cdr3_aa: CASSLGQGGIPQHF
cdr3_nt: TGTGCCAGCAGCTTGGGACAGGGGGGGATCCCCCAGCATTTT
v_call: TRBV5-6
clone_size: .
j_call: TRBJ1-5
cdr3_length: 14
d_call: TRBD1

cdr3_aa: CASSVGVRLAGAEQYF
cdr3_nt: TGTGCCAGCAGCGTAGGGGTTAGACTAGCGGGAGCCGAGCAGTACTTC
v_call: TRBV9
clone_size: once
j_call: TRBJ2-7
cdr3_length: 16
d_call: TRBD2

cdr3_aa: CAWTHSGAKNIQYF
cdr3_nt: TGTGCCTGGACGCACAGTGGAGCCAAAAACATTCAGTACTTC
v_call: TRBV30
clone_size: .
j_call: TRBJ2-4
cdr3_length: 14
d_call: .

cdr3_aa: CASSIGSSGGTSTDTQYF
cdr3_nt: TGTGCCAGTAGTATAGGGTCTAGCGGGGGGACTAGCACAGATACGCAGTATTTT
v_call: TRBV19
clone_size: .
j_call: TRBJ2-3
cdr3_length: 18
d_call: TRBD2

cdr3_aa: CASRKGTGIFGELFF
cdr3_nt: TGTGCCAGCAGGAAGGGGACAGGGATTTTCGGGGAGCTGTTTTTT
v_call: TRBV2
clone_size: .
j_call: TRBJ2-2
cdr3_length: 15
d_call: TRBD1

cdr3_aa: CASSPGGATDTQYF
cdr3_nt: TGTGCCAGCAGCCCAGGGGGCGCAACCGATACGCAGTATTTT
v_call: TRBV5-4
clone_size: .
j_call: TRBJ2-3
cdr3_length: 14
d_call: TRBD1

cdr3_aa: CASSLAGQGKGYTF
cdr3_nt: TGTGCCAGCAGCTTGGCTGGACAGGGGAAGGGCTACACCTTC
v_call: TRBV7-8
clone_size: once
j_call: TRBJ1-2
cdr3_length: 14
d_call: TRBD1

cdr3_aa: CASSPERQFGYTF
cdr3_nt: TGTGCCAGCAGTCCGGAACGACAGTTCGGCTACACCTTC
v_call: TRBV12-3/TRBV12-4
clone_size: .
j_call: TRBJ1-2
cdr3_length: 13
d_call: .

cdr3_aa: CASSYRGGATGELFF
cdr3_nt: TGTGCCAGCAGTTATAGAGGGGGCGCAACCGGGGAGCTGTTTTTT
v_call: TRBV6-5
clone_size: .
j_call: TRBJ2-2
cdr3_length: 15
d_call: TRBD1

cdr3_aa: CASSHRLAGGDTGELFF
cdr3_nt: TGCGCCAGCAGCCACCGACTAGCGGGAGGGGACACCGGGGAGCTGTTTTTT
v_call: TRBV4-1
clone_size: .
j_call: TRBJ2-2
cdr3_length: 17
d_call: TRBD2

cdr3_aa: CASSTPGGSLNQPQHF
cdr3_nt: TGTGCCAGTAGTACACCAGGGGGGTCCTTAAATCAGCCCCAGCATTTT
v_call: TRBV19
clone_size: .
j_call: TRBJ1-5
cdr3_length: 16
d_call: TRBD1

cdr3_aa: CASSLWVTSGRNGELFF
cdr3_nt: TGTGCCAGCAGCTTATGGGTGACTAGCGGGAGAAACGGGGAGCTGTTTTTT
v_call: TRBV7-2
clone_size: .
j_call: TRBJ2-2
cdr3_length: 17
d_call: TRBD2

cdr3_aa: CASSLLGPNTEAFF
cdr3_nt: TGTGCCAGCAGCCTCCTGGGGCCGAACACTGAAGCTTTCTTT
v_call: TRBV27
clone_size: .
j_call: TRBJ1-1
cdr3_length: 14
d_call: .

cdr3_aa: CASSDIGGYEQFF
cdr3_nt: TGTGCCAGCAGTGACATAGGGGGCTATGAGCAGTTCTTC
v_call: TRBV6-1
clone_size: .
j_call: TRBJ2-1
cdr3_length: 13
d_call: TRBD1

cdr3_aa: CAERQGSHYGYTF
cdr3_nt: TGTGCAGAACGACAGGGGTCACACTATGGCTACACCTTC
v_call: TRBV3-1/TRBV3-2
clone_size: .
j_call: TRBJ1-2
cdr3_length: 13
d_call: TRBD1

cdr3_aa: CASNPGQALREQYF
cdr3_nt: TGTGCCAGTAACCCGGGACAGGCCCTTCGGGAGCAGTACTTC
v_call: TRBV19
clone_size: .
j_call: TRBJ2-7
cdr3_length: 14
d_call: TRBD1

cdr3_aa: CAGTDKGGGKLFF
cdr3_nt: TGTGCCGGCACGGACAAGGGAGGAGGAAAACTGTTTTTT
v_call: TRBV2
clone_size: few
j_call: TRBJ1-4
cdr3_length: 13
d_call: .

cdr3_aa: CAWSRGLARTGELFF
cdr3_nt: TGTGCCTGGAGTAGGGGACTAGCGAGGACCGGGGAGCTGTTTTTT
v_call: TRBV30
clone_size: .
j_call: TRBJ2-2
cdr3_length: 15
d_call: TRBD2

cdr3_aa: CASSGQVGETQYF
cdr3_nt: TGCGCCAGCAGCGGACAGGTTGGGGAGACCCAGTACTTC
v_call: TRBV5-1
clone_size: once
j_call: TRBJ2-5
cdr3_length: 13
d_call: TRBD1

cdr3_aa: CASSLGLAGAGETQYF
cdr3_nt: TGTGCCAGCAGCCTCGGACTAGCGGGAGCCGGAGAGACCCAGTACTTC
v_call: TRBV3-1/TRBV3-2
clone_size: once
j_call: TRBJ2-5
cdr3_length: 16
d_call: TRBD2